A single sample gave rise to the 13 T cell receptor beta chains below, sequenced in a study of blood T cell repertoires in COVID-19. TCRdb's copy holds only in-frame clones and misses some; the assay was immunoSEQ multiplex PCR. The table has tens of thousands of clones, 75% to 90% seen once. The material sequenced was peripheral blood. Receptors originate from a woman aged 55-69 years with COVID-19, enrolled during active disease.

The table lists this clone with a few counts. The chain carries TRBV7-9 and TRBJ2-7; tentative D call: TRBD1 (5 bases). Germline CDR1 is SEHNR and CDR2 is FQNEAQ (reference sequence). The V gene lost 3 bases and the J gene lost 3 bases, with 9 bases spanning the gap. This CDR3 region has 13 residues. The CDR3 loop is CASSLGPNYEQYF. CDR3 nucleotides: TGTGCCAGCAGCTTGGGGCCAAACTACGAGCAGTACTTC.

This clone was detected a few times. The rearrangement joins TRBV28 to TRBJ2-7; 10 bases are a match to TRBD1. The CDR3 has 15 residues. J gave up 4 bases and V 6 bases, and 9 bases lay outside the gene matches. The germline V gene encodes CDR1 MDHEN and CDR2 SYDVKM. The CDR3 coding sequence is TGTGCCAGCAGCCCGATGGGACAGGGGAGTTACGAGCAGTACTTC. This gives the protein CASSPMGQGSYEQYF.

This chain connects TRBV24-1 to TRBJ2-2, with no clear D. This CDR3 region has 15 residues. Germline CDR1 is KGHDR and CDR2 is SFDVKD. V lost 3 bases and J 5 bases, leaving 12 bases between the germline ends. In DNA form, the CDR3 reads TGTGCCACCAGTGATCCGCTGGCAGCGACCGGGGAGCTGTTTTTT. It yields the protein CATSDPLAATGELFF.

The chain carries TRBV18 and TRBJ2-7, with D perhaps TRBD2 (5 bases). The CDR3 totals 15 residues. CDR1 KGHSH and CDR2 LQKENI come from the germline V gene. V dropped 2 bases and J dropped 0 bases, with 11 bases sitting between them. The CDR3 is CASSPERASSYEQYF. In DNA, the CDR3 is TGTGCCAGCTCACCAGAGAGGGCGAGCTCCTACGAGCAGTACTTC.

J is TRBJ2-7 and V is TRBV7-9, with 10 bases lining up with TRBD2. This CDR3 is built from 13 residues. Trimming took 7 bases from V and 4 from J; bases not matched to a gene: 4. In germline, CDR1 is SEHNR, CDR2 FQNEAQ (reference sequence). CDR3 sequence reads: CASMASGRYEQYF. DNA for the CDR3: TGTGCCAGCATGGCTAGCGGGAGATACGAGCAGTACTTC.

The chain carries TRBV7-2 and TRBJ1-5; perhaps TRBD1 as D (5 bases). Germline-derived CDR1 and CDR2 are SGHTA and FQGNSA. The CDR3 is 14 amino acids. V lost 3 bases, J lost 5 bases, and 11 bases lay in between. CDR3 bases: TGTGCCAGCAGCTTTTCAGGGAATTATCAGCCCCAGCATTTT. Its protein product is CASSFSGNYQPQHF.

The chain is built from TRBV9 and TRBJ2-7; maybe TRBD2 (6 bases). The CDR3 is 15 amino acids. Germline V CDR1 and CDR2: SGDLS, YYNGEE. Trimming stripped 1 base from V and 5 bases from J, with 16 bases between. The CDR3 here is CASSVKGGSSNEQYF. CDR3 nucleotides: TGTGCCAGCAGCGTAAAGGGAGGATCGTCTAACGAGCAGTACTTC.

The rearrangement links TRBV2 to TRBJ1-2; weak D call: TRBD1 (5 bases). Germline CDR1 SNHLY, CDR2 FYNNEI. V was shortened by 4 bases and J by 2 bases, with 8 bases between the two germline ends. This CDR3 has 13 amino acids. DNA for the CDR3: TGTGCCAGCAGTGTAGACAGAAACTATGGCTACACCTTC. Translated: CASSVDRNYGYTF.

With regard to this clone: One end of the junction varies from germline; a read error may be responsible. The chain combines TRBV7-7 with TRBJ1-5, with no clear D. The CDR3 covers 13 residues. Germline lookup yields CDR1 SSHAT and CDR2 FNYEAQ (reference sequence). The CDR3 DNA is TGTGCTAGCAGCTTACGTAGAAATCAGCCCCAGCATTTT. Its protein product is CASSLRRNQPQHF.

A single count supports this clone. In nucleotides, the CDR3 is TGCGCCAGCAGCTTCGCAGTCCAGACAACTAATGAAAAACTGTTTTTT. It encodes CASSFAVQTTNEKLFF. The J gene is TRBJ1-4, the V gene TRBV5-1; D remains ambiguous. V was trimmed by 2 bases and J by 0 bases, leaving 11 bases between them. The CDR3 contains 16 residues. Germline V gene lookup returns CDR1 SGHRS and CDR2 YFSETQ.

The rearrangement joins TRBV5-8 to TRBJ1-5, with TRBD1 matching 9 bases. The CDR3 covers 15 residues. The J segment lost 2 bases and the V segment lost 1 base, leaving 1 base of the junction unmatched. CDR1 and CDR2 from the germline V gene are SGHTS and YDEGEE. In DNA, the CDR3 is TGTGCCAGCAGCTTGCGACAGGGGGGCAATCAGCCCCAGCATTTT. Translation gives CASSLRQGGNQPQHF.

J is TRBJ1-1 and V is TRBV9, with D perhaps matching TRBD1 (5 bases). The CDR3 spans 13 residues. CDR1 is SGDLS, CDR2 YYNGEE, per germline. The germline V and J ends were trimmed by 3 bases and 6 bases, with 12 bases remaining between them. The CDR3 sequence is CASSATGDAEAFF. Here the CDR3 DNA reads TGTGCCAGCAGCGCAACAGGAGACGCTGAAGCTTTCTTT.

The chain combines TRBV9 with TRBJ2-5; TRBD1 aligns across 11 bases. V was pared by 3 bases and J by 1 base, with 5 bases of the junction left unmatched. The CDR3 covers 16 residues. CDR1 and CDR2 from the germline V gene are SGDLS and YYNGEE. The CDR3 nucleotides read TGTGCCAGCAGCGCCGGGACAGGGGGGATCCAAGAGACCCAGTACTTC. It encodes CASSAGTGGIQETQYF.